This T cell receptor beta chain derives from a study of cytomegalovirus exposure and HLA in healthy donors. Study-level results: CMV serostatus was the only recorded immune exposure for donors.

The PCR had 60 Vbeta and 13 Jbeta primers. Sequenced by immunoSEQ multiplex PCR; TCRdb stores in-frame clones only, minus some. The sample includes 200,000 or so clones, roughly four fifths of them seen just once. With regard to this clone: Its antigen is undetermined.

The source material was PBMCs. This sequence was found in a woman in her late teens or twenties in good health and CMV-seropositive.

CDR3 bases: TGTGCCAGCAGCTTAGCCCGCGGGGGGGCAGTTGAGCAGTTCTTC. Residues: CASSLARGGAVEQFF. The genes are TRBV11-2 and TRBJ2-1; 9 bases are a match to TRBD2. Trimming removed 1 base from V and 9 bases from J; junction bases left unmatched: 7. The germline V gene has CDR1 SGHAT and CDR2 FQNNGV. This CDR3 has 15 residues. Based on the CDR3 plus reference TRBV11-2 and TRBJ2-1, the full variable domain is EAGVAQSPRYKIIEKRQSVAFWCNPISGHATLYWYQQILGQGPKLLIQFQNNGVVDDSQLPKDRFSAERLKGVDSTLKIQPAKLEDSAVYLCASSLARGGAVEQFFGPGTRLTVL.